This TCR beta chain was obtained from a study of response to subunit inactivated influenza vaccine. The sample holds a few counts of this clonotype. This CDR3 spans 14 amino acids. Germline CDR1 and CDR2: MNHEY and SMNVEV (reference sequence). The ends were cut back, 4 bases at V and 9 bases at J, with 16 bases in the middle. TCRdb itself ran the RT-PCR reads through MiXCR, one entry per CDR3 protein. This sample has approximately 500,000 distinct CDR3 sequences; around 21% occur once, and the top ten carry 2.5% to 3%. This sample was also put to use in a study of T cells expressing NK-cell markers. That study adds: TCR beta cDNA was made by 5'RACE template switching with UMIs. Seven of the eight sequenced donors were classified as HCMV-seropositive, and one was classified as seronegative.

The sample consisted of CD4+ T cells sorted from PBMCs, taken less than 13 days after vaccination. The rearrangement joins TRBV27 to TRBJ1-5, with TRBD1 as a possible D gene (5 bases). The receptor was isolated from a man aged 50 to 60 who received an inactivated influenza vaccine. DNA of the CDR3: TGTGCCAGCAGTTCCCGTCACGGGACTTTGCCCCAGCATTTT. This sequence encodes CASSSRHGTLPQHF.